This entry lists 4 T cell receptor beta chains sequenced from one sample in a study of siplizumab effects on memory and regulatory T cells (dated by TCRdb to between 2019 and 2020). The library was built by means of the immunoSEQ multiplex PCR assay. Entries here come from immuneACCESS through TCRdb and include only in-frame sequences with V and J called. Some clones fail to appear in such tables; in the studies checked, an unresolved V gene covers under half of the shortfall, and the cause of the remainder is unknown. In all, the sample holds some 7,700 clones, and roughly two thirds of those were seen once. The ten largest clones represent less than 80% of the sample. The specimen sequenced was effector memory CD8+ T cells sorted from blood. What the cell subset or site label conveys for this sample: unstimulated CD8+ effector memory T cells. The receptors were gathered from a human donor in good health.

The chain links TRBV6-4 to TRBJ2-3; TRBD1 might be the D (5 bases). V was pared by 2 bases and J by 2 bases, with 8 bases between. This CDR3 contains 14 residues. Germline loops: CDR1 MRHNA, CDR2 SNTAGT. The chain's CDR3 is CASSDDGATDTQYF. DNA for the CDR3: TGTGCCAGCAGTGACGATGGGGCCACAGATACGCAGTATTTT.

Only one count was recorded for this clone. V is TRBV5-1 and J is TRBJ1-1, with 8 bases fitting TRBD1. The CDR3 has 16 residues. Germline CDR1 SGHRS, CDR2 YFSETQ. The V segment lost 0 bases and the J segment 0 bases; nucleotides outside the gene matches: 4. CDR3 nucleotides: TGCGCCAGCAGCTTGGAAGTGGGACAGGTGAACACTGAAGCTTTCTTT. The encoded protein is CASSLEVGQVNTEAFF.

The chain uses TRBV6-4 and TRBJ2-2; TRBD2 aligns across 11 bases. Germline V lookup: CDR1 MRHNA, CDR2 SNTAGT. V lost 6 bases, J lost 7 bases, and 7 bases stayed unmatched. This CDR3 contains 15 residues. CDR3 nucleotides: TGTGCCAGCAGCTCAACTAGCGGGAGCGGCGGGGAGCTGTTTTTT. It yields the protein CASSSTSGSGGELFF.

This clone was seen a handful of times. This chain uses TRBV19 with TRBJ1-2, with D hard to call. The V gene lost 0 bases and the J gene lost 2 bases, with 10 bases spanning the gap. The CDR3 is 15 amino acids. The germline V gene encodes CDR1 LNHDA and CDR2 SQIVND (reference sequence). The CDR3: CASSIDRGMNYGYTF. The CDR3 nucleotides are TGTGCCAGTAGTATAGATCGGGGTATGAACTATGGCTACACCTTC. Full variable domain (missing parts from reference TRBV19 and TRBJ1-2): DGGITQSPKYLFRKEGQNVTLSCEQNLNHDAMYWYRQDPGQGLRLIYYSQIVNDFQKGDIAEGYSVSREKKESFPLTVTSAQKNPTAFYLCASSIDRGMNYGYTFGSGTRLTVV.